Shown below are 29 T cell receptor beta chains from a single sample sequenced in a study of lymphopenia after photon versus proton radiotherapy. TCRdb keeps only in-frame clones here, not all; method: immunoSEQ multiplex PCR. The sample shows about 30,000 clones, 94% of them seen only once. The specimen comprised peripheral blood, sampled from a patient treated with photon-based radiotherapy. Receptor source: a woman between 50 and 59 years old with cholangiocarcinoma.

J is TRBJ2-7 and V is TRBV6-5; D may be TRBD2 (5 bases). V dropped 0 bases and J dropped 5 bases, with 8 bases sitting between them. CDR1 is MNHEY, CDR2 SVGAGI, per germline. The CDR3 sequence is 13 residues long. CDR3 nucleotide sequence: TGTGCCAGCAGTTACTCGGGGAGAAACGAGCAGTACTTC. Amino acid sequence: CASSYSGRNEQYF.

This chain links TRBV10-1 with TRBJ2-5, with 7 bases fitting TRBD1. V lost 2 bases and J lost 4; bases outside the gene matches: 1. This CDR3 has 13 amino acids. The germline V gene encodes CDR1 WNHNN and CDR2 SYGVQD (reference sequence). The CDR3 DNA follows: TGCGCCAGCAGTGAGAGGGGGCGAGAGACCCAGTACTTC. Translation: CASSERGRETQYF.

The V call is TRBV5-1, the J call TRBJ2-2; 8 bases map to TRBD1. After removal of 4 bases from V and 2 bases from J, the junction contained 4 bases not matched to a gene. Germline CDR1 is SGHRS and CDR2 is YFSETQ. The CDR3 covers 15 residues. CDR3 nucleotides: TGCGCCAGCAGCCCGACAGGGGTCAACACCGGGGAGCTGTTTTTT. Translated, it gives CASSPTGVNTGELFF.

The J gene is TRBJ2-7, the V gene TRBV7-2; D is unresolved. This CDR3 spans 13 amino acids. Trimming cost V 1 base and J 6 bases, with 10 bases left between them. Germline assignment: CDR1 SGHTA and CDR2 FQGNSA. DNA of the CDR3: TGTGCCAGCAGCTTAGTTCGAGGCCCCGAGCAGTACTTC. Protein product: CASSLVRGPEQYF.

V is TRBV7-2 and J is TRBJ2-2, with D possibly matching TRBD1 (5 bases). The CDR3 is made up of 17 amino acids. V dropped 0 bases and J dropped 2 bases, with 13 bases sitting between them. The germline CDR1 and CDR2 sequences are SGHTA and FQGNSA. CDR3 nucleotides: TGTGCCAGCAGCTTAGCCGGCACAGGTCTTAACACCGGGGAGCTGTTTTTT. Protein: CASSLAGTGLNTGELFF.

V gene TRBV7-2 combines with J gene TRBJ1-2; no clear D gene. Per the germline V gene, CDR1 is SGHTA and CDR2 is FQGNSA. V lost 4 bases and J lost 4, with 13 bases in between. The CDR3 is 14 amino acids. CDR3 sequence reads: CASSSSSTSYGYTF. As DNA, the CDR3 is TGTGCCAGCAGCTCCTCGAGTACAAGCTATGGCTACACCTTC.

V is TRBV7-2 and J is TRBJ1-1, with a possible D match to TRBD1 (6 bases). CDR1 and CDR2 from the germline V gene are SGHTA and FQGNSA. This CDR3 spans 16 amino acids. The V end was cut by 5 bases, the J end by 3 bases, with 19 bases between. The CDR3 is CASSPDSAIDYTEAFF. In nucleotides, the CDR3 is TGTGCCAGCAGCCCGGACAGCGCAATAGACTACACTGAAGCTTTCTTT.

The chain combines TRBV4-3 with TRBJ2-6, with 9 bases identical to TRBD1. This CDR3 has 18 amino acids. Germline CDR1 is LGHNA and CDR2 is YSLEER. The junction had 9 bases not matched to a gene; V was cut back by 2 bases and J by 4 bases. The DNA of the CDR3 is TGCGCCAGCAGCCAAATGGTACAGGGGGCGAGCGGGGCCAACGTCCTGACTTTC. Amino acids: CASSQMVQGASGANVLTF.

This chain connects TRBV5-6 to TRBJ2-2; TRBD1 is a possible D gene (6 bases). This CDR3 comprises 15 residues. V was cut by 2 bases and J by 9 bases, with 17 bases left in between. Germline values: CDR1 SGHDT, CDR2 YYEEEE. The DNA of the CDR3 is TGTGCCAGCAGCTTCGGACAGAAGCCAAATAGGGAGCTGTTTTTT. Translating gives CASSFGQKPNRELFF. The full variable domain, completed using reference TRBV5-6 and TRBJ2-2, is DAGVTQSPTHLIKTRGQQVTLRCSPKSGHDTVSWYQQALGQGPQFIFQYYEEEERQRGNFPDRFSGHQFPNYSSELNVNALLLGDSALYLCASSFGQKPNRELFFGEGSRLTVL.

The chain has TRBV30 and TRBJ1-1; maybe TRBD1 (5 bases). Germline lookup yields CDR1 GTSNPN and CDR2 SVGIG (reference sequence). The CDR3 consists of 14 residues. V lost 0 bases, J lost 3 bases, and 11 bases lay in between. The DNA of the CDR3 is TGTGCCTGGAGTGTACCCAGGGTTGACACTGAAGCTTTCTTT. It codes for CAWSVPRVDTEAFF. Full variable domain (rest looked up from reference TRBV30 and TRBJ1-1): SQTIHQWPATLVQPVGSPLSLECTVEGTSNPNLYWYRQAAGRGLQLLFYSVGIGQISSEVPQNLSASRPQDRQFILSSKKLLLSDSGFYLCAWSVPRVDTEAFFGQGTRLTVV.

The V call is TRBV27, the J call TRBJ1-2; TRBD1 might be the D (6 bases). Germline loops: CDR1 MNHEY, CDR2 SMNVEV (reference sequence). This CDR3 spans 15 amino acids. The V end was cut by 3 bases, the J end by 6 bases, with 17 bases between. The CDR3 DNA sequence: TGTGCCAGCAGTTTCCGGGACATCTCGAGAGATGGCTACACCTTC. Its protein product is CASSFRDISRDGYTF.

The genes are TRBV6-6 and TRBJ2-2; D gene unclear. Trimming shortened V by 2 bases and J by 7 bases, and 5 bases separated the two germline ends. Germline V gene lookup returns CDR1 MNHNY and CDR2 SVGAGI (reference sequence). The CDR3 covers 12 residues. The CDR3 DNA reads as TGTGCCAGCAGTTACGACGGCGGGGAGCTGTTTTTT. This encodes CASSYDGGELFF.

The chain employs TRBV7-2 and TRBJ1-1; D might be TRBD1 (6 bases). V dropped 4 bases and J dropped 3 bases, with 21 bases sitting between them. The CDR3 is 17 amino acids. CDR1 SGHTA and CDR2 FQGNSA come from the germline V gene. CDR3 protein: CASSSRTWGRGDTEAFF. CDR3 in DNA: TGTGCCAGCAGCTCCCGGACTTGGGGGCGGGGTGACACTGAAGCTTTCTTT. Using reference TRBV7-2 and TRBJ1-1 for the parts outside the CDR3, the full variable domain is GAGVSQSPSNKVTEKGKDVELRCDPISGHTALYWYRQSLGQGLEFLIYFQGNSAPDKSGLPSDRFSAERTGGSVSTLTIQRTQQEDSAVYLCASSSRTWGRGDTEAFFGQGTRLTVV.

The chain couples TRBV7-9 to TRBJ1-1; 8 bases fit TRBD1. Germline loops: CDR1 SEHNR, CDR2 FQNEAQ (reference sequence). The V and J ends lost 0 bases and 11 bases, in that order; junction bases with no gene match: 5. The CDR3 is 13 amino acids. CDR3 sequence: CASSLAPQGAAFF. In nucleotides, the CDR3 is TGTGCCAGCAGCTTAGCCCCCCAGGGGGCTGCTTTCTTT.

The J gene is TRBJ1-2, the V gene TRBV19; D remains unclear. CDR1 and CDR2 from the germline V gene are LNHDA and SQIVND (reference sequence). V gave up 1 base and J gave up 1 base, with 4 bases separating them. The CDR3 is 13 amino acids. CDR3 in DNA: TGTGCCAGTAGTATAGTGGGTAACTATGGCTACACCTTC. Encoded protein: CASSIVGNYGYTF.

This sequence joins TRBV7-2 and TRBJ1-1; D uncertain. V was cut by 3 bases and J by 0 bases, with 11 bases left in between. The CDR3 runs 15 residues. Germline V lookup: CDR1 SGHTA, CDR2 FQGNSA. CDR3 sequence (DNA): TGTGCCAGCAGCTTCAGGAGGCCAATGAACACTGAAGCTTTCTTT. This sequence encodes CASSFRRPMNTEAFF.

The chain uses TRBV4-3 and TRBJ1-1; 9 positions agree with TRBD1. CDR1 LGHNA and CDR2 YSLEER come from the germline V gene. This CDR3 comprises 16 residues. The V and J ends lost 4 bases and 4 bases, in that order; junction bases with no gene match: 10. The CDR3: CASSPYPGTGSTEAFF. In DNA form, the CDR3 reads TGCGCCAGCAGCCCGTACCCCGGGACAGGGTCCACTGAAGCTTTCTTT.

As for this clone: No DNA is shown, since the ends of the CDR3 on it are uncertain; the CDR3 is the one TCRdb lists. The CDR3 is CASSTSFERRTQYF. The gene calls are TRBV25-1 and TRBJ2-5; TRBD2 reflects the table's D call only, with no check against the DNA. Germline CDR1 is MGHDK and CDR2 is SYGVNS. The CDR3 adds up to 14 amino acids, both ends counted.

The chain links TRBV6-6 to TRBJ1-2, with no clear D. V was trimmed by 2 bases and J by 3 bases, leaving 4 bases between them. The V gene's germline CDR1 is MNHNY and CDR2 SVGAGI (reference sequence). The CDR3 contains 12 residues. Written as DNA, the CDR3 is TGTGCCAGCAGTTACGGACACTATGGCTACACCTTC. This codes for CASSYGHYGYTF.

The rearrangement links TRBV7-9 to TRBJ2-7; the match to TRBD1 covers 7 bases. CDR1 is SEHNR and CDR2 is FQNEAQ in the germline V gene (reference sequence). The CDR3 runs 12 residues. Trimming removed 5 bases from V and 6 bases from J; junction bases left unmatched: 4. CDR3 loop: CASSITGVEQYF. CDR3 DNA: TGTGCCAGCAGCATCACAGGGGTCGAGCAGTACTTC.

The chain links TRBV5-1 to TRBJ1-1; the match to TRBD1 covers 7 bases. The V segment lost 4 bases and the J segment 4 bases; nucleotides outside the gene matches: 10. The CDR3 is made up of 15 amino acids. Germline CDR1 SGHRS, CDR2 YFSETQ. The CDR3 here is CASSPLMTGRTEAFF. Here the CDR3 DNA reads TGCGCCAGCAGCCCTTTAATGACAGGGCGCACTGAAGCTTTCTTT.

CDR3 DNA: TGCGCCAGCAGCCGGGGACAGAACACCGGGGAGCTGTTTTTT. Protein product: CASSRGQNTGELFF. The V call is TRBV5-1, the J call TRBJ2-2; D is possibly TRBD1 (6 bases). Germline CDR1 SGHRS, CDR2 YFSETQ. CDR3 size: 14 residues. V lost 4 bases and J 1 base, leaving 8 bases between the germline ends.

The chain joins TRBV7-2 to TRBJ1-4; D remains ambiguous. CDR1 and CDR2 from the germline V gene are SGHTA and FQGNSA. Trimming cost V 5 bases and J 1 base, with 8 bases left between them. The CDR3 has 14 amino acids. CDR3 loop: CASSMTLTNEKLFF. In DNA, the CDR3 is TGTGCCAGCAGCATGACGCTAACTAATGAAAAACTGTTTTTT.

V gene TRBV10-2 combines with J gene TRBJ2-3; D possibly uses TRBD1 or TRBD2 (5 bases each). Between the trimmed V and J ends, which lost 6 bases and 4 bases, there was a span of 8 bases. In germline, CDR1 is WSHSY, CDR2 SAAADI. The CDR3 covers 12 residues. The CDR3: CASRGTSDTQYF. The CDR3 DNA follows: TGCGCCAGCAGAGGGACCTCAGATACGCAGTATTTT.

The chain combines TRBV5-4 with TRBJ1-2; D remains ambiguous. There are 14 residues in the CDR3. Germline-derived CDR1 and CDR2 are SGHNT and YYREEE (reference sequence). Trimming shortened V by 0 bases and J by 5 bases, and 11 bases separated the two germline ends. Here the CDR3 DNA reads TGTGCCAGCAGCTTGGCGGGCGCGCAATATGGCTACACCTTC. This codes for CASSLAGAQYGYTF.

CDR3 bases: TGTGCCAGCAGCTTAGAGCTGGGGGGCGGCTACACCTTC. This encodes CASSLELGGGYTF. The J gene is TRBJ1-2, the V gene TRBV7-9; a possible D gene is TRBD1 (6 bases). The CDR3 runs 13 residues. The germline gives CDR1 SEHNR, CDR2 FQNEAQ (reference sequence). Deletions cut 1 base from V and 8 bases from J, with 11 bases between.

This clone has a single count. The V gene is TRBV2, the J gene TRBJ2-3; TRBD1 matches 8 bases. Germline assignment: CDR1 SNHLY and CDR2 FYNNEI. V shed 4 bases, J shed 3 bases, and the junction held 12 bases outside the gene matches. CDR3 length: 17 residues. This CDR3 reads CASSVRAGGFKTDTQYF. The CDR3 nucleotides read TGTGCCAGCAGTGTAAGAGCAGGGGGCTTTAAGACAGATACGCAGTATTTT. The variable domain in full, with the rest retrieved from reference TRBV2 and TRBJ2-3, is EPEVTQTPSHQVTQMGQEVILRCVPISNHLYFYWYRQILGQKVEFLVSFYNNEISEKSEIFDDQFSVERPDGSNFTLKIRSTKLEDSAMYFCASSVRAGGFKTDTQYFGPGTRLTVL.

The chain couples TRBV19 to TRBJ1-2; 9 bases map to TRBD1. Germline V gene lookup returns CDR1 LNHDA and CDR2 SQIVND (reference sequence). The V and J ends lost 6 bases and 6 bases, in that order; junction bases with no gene match: 14. The CDR3 is 16 amino acids. The DNA of the CDR3 is TGTGCCAGTAGCGAGGGGACAGGGAGGATCCGGGATGGCTACACCTTC. It yields the protein CASSEGTGRIRDGYTF.

This chain uses TRBV7-2 with TRBJ1-4; 12 bases match TRBD1. J gave up 10 bases and V 5 bases, and 5 bases lay outside the gene matches. The germline gives CDR1 SGHTA, CDR2 FQGNSA. The length of the CDR3 is 14 residues. CDR3 protein: CASSPGQGAGKLFF. The CDR3 DNA follows: TGTGCCAGCAGCCCGGGACAGGGGGCTGGAAAACTGTTTTTT.